The 5 T cell receptor beta chains given below trace back to one sample, sequenced in a study of cytomegalovirus exposure and HLA in healthy donors. The PCR was carried out with 60 Vbeta primers and 13 Jbeta primers. Data came from immunoSEQ multiplex PCR; TCRdb stores just in-frame clones and leaves some out. Of 150,000 to 200,000 clones in the sample, around 80% were seen once. The source material was PBMCs. These receptors originate from a girl aged 5-17 years in good health and CMV-seropositive.

The V call is TRBV10-3, the J call TRBJ1-5, with 11 positions matching TRBD1. The CDR3 contains 13 residues. Germline CDR1 ENHRY, CDR2 SYGVKD. The V gene end was trimmed by 6 bases and the J gene end by 7 bases; junction bases not matched to a gene: 2. CDR3 sequence reads: CAIRGQGGQPQHF. CDR3 nucleotides: TGTGCCATCAGGGGACAGGGGGGCCAGCCCCAGCATTTT.

The chain joins TRBV27 to TRBJ1-2; D unresolved. V shed 3 bases and J shed 4 bases, with 15 bases lying between them. The CDR3 totals 15 residues. Germline V CDR1 and CDR2: MNHEY, SMNVEV (reference sequence). The CDR3 region is CASSFDKRILYGYTF. The CDR3, as DNA: TGTGCCAGCAGTTTTGACAAAAGAATACTCTATGGCTACACCTTC.

This chain uses TRBV7-2 with TRBJ2-7; D not certain. The V gene lost 4 bases and the J gene lost 3 bases, with 13 bases spanning the gap. The germline V gene encodes CDR1 SGHTA and CDR2 FQGNSA. The CDR3 contains 14 residues. The CDR3 sequence is CASSSEGSRYEQYF. The DNA of the CDR3 is TGTGCCAGCAGCTCAGAAGGTAGCCGCTACGAGCAGTACTTC.

The chain employs TRBV6-5 and TRBJ1-2; D gene unclear. V gave up 6 bases and J gave up 8 bases, with 10 bases separating them. Germline V gene sequence: CDR1 MNHEY, CDR2 SVGAGI. This CDR3 has 11 residues. Here the CDR3 reads CASSTRGGYTF. CDR3 bases: TGTGCCAGCAGCACACGCGGCGGCTACACCTTC.

The chain employs TRBV18 and TRBJ1-2; the match to TRBD1 covers 8 bases. This CDR3 is built from 15 residues. Trimming took 4 bases from V and 2 from J; bases not matched to a gene: 6. Germline assignment: CDR1 KGHSH and CDR2 LQKENI. In DNA form, the CDR3 reads TGTGCCAGCTCACGGGACAGGTTCACCAACTATGGCTACACCTTC. This translates into CASSRDRFTNYGYTF.